This T cell receptor beta chain originates from a study of shared clonotypes between healthy human individuals. Produced via immunoSEQ multiplex PCR; TCRdb's table is partial and in-frame only. The sample shows more than 2 million clones, approximately 94% of them seen only once. V lost 7 bases and J 4 bases, leaving 19 bases between the germline ends. The CDR3 loop spans 15 amino acids. Germline assignment: CDR1 MNHNS and CDR2 SASEGT. The sequence was collected from a man between 18 and 29 years old in good health. V usage is TRBV6-1 and J usage is TRBJ1-1; TRBD1 might be the D (6 bases). Sequencing used naive CD4+ T cells sorted from blood. As for subset: CD45RA+ positively selected. CDR3 coding DNA: TGTGCCAGCAACCTAGGACAGAACTTGGGCACTGAAGCTTTCTTT. This sequence encodes CASNLGQNLGTEAFF.